The 30 T cell receptor beta chains presented below share a single source sample, sequenced in a study of vaccination effects on CD4 cells after COVID-19. ViraFEST assay sequencing came after antigen-specific CD4+ T cells were expanded with viral peptide pools. Culture lasted about 11 days before CD4+ T cell isolation. It was two doses of either the BNT162b2 or mRNA-1273 vaccine that participants received. Sequenced by immunoSEQ multiplex PCR; TCRdb stores in-frame clones only, minus some. The top ten clones hold roughly 9% of a sample with some 11,000 clones, roughly 70% of them seen once. No antigen has been assigned to these receptors. The source material was CD4+ T cells from PBMCs cultured with SARS-CoV-2 spike peptides, sampled after COVID-19 vaccination. The receptor source for this set is a human donor who received a COVID-19 vaccine.

V usage is TRBV12-3 or TRBV12-4 and J usage is TRBJ2-5, with 7 nucleotides matching TRBD2. This CDR3 comprises 13 residues. Losses at the gene ends were 7 bases for V and 5 bases for J; bases not matched to a gene: 7. CDR3 in amino acids: CASTPGLVETQYF. DNA of the CDR3: TGTGCCAGCACCCCTGGACTAGTCGAGACCCAGTACTTC.

This chain connects TRBV6-6 to TRBJ2-7; D is uncertain. Germline V CDR1 and CDR2: MNHNY, SVGAGI (reference sequence). This CDR3 region has 12 residues. The germline V and J ends were trimmed by 5 bases and 3 bases, with 8 bases remaining between them. CDR3 amino acids: CASSPSDYEQYF. In DNA, the CDR3 is TGTGCCAGCAGTCCTTCCGACTACGAGCAGTACTTC.

This clone turned up a few times. This sequence joins TRBV4-2 and TRBJ2-6, with 10 bases identical to TRBD2. This CDR3 is 19 amino acids long. Germline-derived CDR1 and CDR2 are LGHNA and YNFKEQ. V lost 7 bases, J lost 2 bases, and 14 bases stayed unmatched. The CDR3 region is CASTGSSGGRGAGANVLTF. CDR3 DNA sequence: TGTGCCAGCACGGGGTCTAGCGGGGGCCGGGGGGCTGGGGCCAACGTCCTGACTTTC.

The V gene is TRBV5-6, the J gene TRBJ2-7, with 8 bases that match TRBD1. Germline V gene sequence: CDR1 SGHDT, CDR2 YYEEEE. This CDR3 region has 13 residues. Trimming cost V 4 bases and J 5 bases; bases outside gene matches: 5. The DNA for the CDR3 is TGTGCCAGCAGCCGCGGACAGGGTGACGAGCAGTACTTC. This codes for CASSRGQGDEQYF. Together with reference TRBV5-6 and TRBJ2-7, the CDR3 gives the full variable domain: DAGVTQSPTHLIKTRGQQVTLRCSPKSGHDTVSWYQQALGQGPQFIFQYYEEEERQRGNFPDRFSGHQFPNYSSELNVNALLLGDSALYLCASSRGQGDEQYFGPGTRLTVT.

This chain joins TRBV18 and TRBJ2-1; 11 nucleotides match TRBD1. Germline V CDR1 and CDR2: KGHSH, LQKENI. With V trimmed by 3 bases and J by 10 bases, 8 bases remained unmatched. This CDR3 has 15 residues. For the CDR3, the DNA is TGTGCCAGCTCACCCGGGACAGGGGGTACTGGCGAGCAGTTCTTC. This sequence encodes CASSPGTGGTGEQFF.

The genes are TRBV4-1 and TRBJ1-5; 9 bases agree with TRBD1. The CDR3 has 17 amino acids. J gave up 2 bases and V 3 bases, and 8 bases lay outside the gene matches. The germline gives CDR1 MGHRA, CDR2 YSYEKL. The CDR3 loop reads CASSQGGQGKGNQPQHF. The CDR3 DNA reads as TGCGCCAGCAGCCAGGGTGGACAGGGGAAGGGCAATCAGCCCCAGCATTTT.

The chain uses TRBV7-9 and TRBJ2-2; tentative D call: TRBD2 (6 bases). Germline CDR1 SEHNR, CDR2 FQNEAQ (reference sequence). This CDR3 contains 13 residues. V was cut by 5 bases and J by 7 bases, with 11 bases left in between. The CDR3 bases are TGTGCCAGCAGCCTCTTCGGGGGCGGGGAGCTGTTTTTT. Its protein product is CASSLFGGGELFF.

This clone was picked up a small number of times. The V and J genes are TRBV6-2 or TRBV6-3 and TRBJ1-2; perhaps TRBD1 as D (5 bases). The length of the CDR3 is 14 residues. V lost 0 bases and J lost 5, with 10 bases in between. Germline-derived CDR1 and CDR2 are MNHEY and SVGEGT. The CDR3 sequence: CASSYSGGPYGYTF. Here the CDR3 DNA reads TGTGCCAGCAGTTACTCGGGGGGACCGTATGGCTACACCTTC.

The chain couples TRBV5-4 to TRBJ1-3; the D is unclear. Germline lookup yields CDR1 SGHNT and CDR2 YYREEE (reference sequence). This CDR3 has 13 amino acids. V was cut by 3 bases and J by 5 bases, with 9 bases left in between. The DNA of the CDR3 is TGTGCCAGCAGCTCCCGAGAAAGAAACACCATATATTTT. The encoded protein is CASSSRERNTIYF.

DNA of the CDR3: TGTGCCAGCAGTTTAAAACAGGGCTACGAGCAGTACTTC. Amino acids: CASSLKQGYEQYF. The chain joins TRBV28 to TRBJ2-7; the D gene is possibly TRBD1 (6 bases). Trimming took 2 bases from V and 3 from J, leaving 8 bases between them. The germline V gene has CDR1 MDHEN and CDR2 SYDVKM. The CDR3 runs to 13 residues.

J is TRBJ2-5 and V is TRBV5-6; D is perhaps TRBD1 (6 bases). The CDR3 spans 15 residues. V lost 6 bases and J 5 bases, leaving 20 bases between the germline ends. The germline CDR1 and CDR2 sequences are SGHDT and YYEEEE. The DNA of the CDR3 is TGTGCCAGCAAGGGAAACGGGCAGGGGAAGGAGACCCAGTACTTC. Its translation: CASKGNGQGKETQYF.

A few counts support this clone. This CDR3 reads CASSVASGRAYEQYF. CDR3 sequence (DNA): TGTGCCAGCAGCGTAGCTAGCGGGAGGGCCTACGAGCAGTACTTC. This rearrangement joins TRBV9 to TRBJ2-7; 12 nucleotides line up with TRBD2. CDR1 SGDLS and CDR2 YYNGEE come from the germline V gene. Losses at the gene ends were 0 bases for V and 2 bases for J; bases not matched to a gene: 0. The CDR3 contains 15 residues.

This clone was seen more than once but under ten times. V and J are TRBV10-3 and TRBJ1-5; 8 bases are a match to TRBD1. The CDR3 sequence is 16 residues long. Germline-derived CDR1 and CDR2 are ENHRY and SYGVKD. J was trimmed by 4 bases and V by 1 base; bases with no gene match: 6. CDR3 sequence: CAISEFPTGANQPQHF. As DNA, the CDR3 is TGTGCCATCAGTGAGTTTCCGACAGGGGCTAATCAGCCCCAGCATTTT.

The chain combines TRBV10-1 with TRBJ1-1; D may be TRBD1 (5 bases). The CDR3 is made up of 17 amino acids. In germline, CDR1 is WNHNN, CDR2 SYGVQD (reference sequence). The V gene lost 0 bases and the J gene lost 5 bases, with 19 bases spanning the gap. The CDR3 is CASSESTPRWGGTEAFF. The DNA of the CDR3 is TGCGCCAGCAGTGAGTCTACCCCCCGGTGGGGGGGAACTGAAGCTTTCTTT.

The table lists this clone with a count of one. The chain has TRBV13 and TRBJ1-2; possibly TRBD1 for D (6 bases). Trimming took 3 bases from V and 5 from J, leaving 16 bases between them. The CDR3 contains 15 residues. CDR1 is PRHDT, CDR2 FYEKMQ, per germline (reference sequence). The CDR3 is CASSLGDRQAYGYTF. The CDR3 coding sequence is TGTGCCAGCAGCTTGGGCGACCGACAGGCTTATGGCTACACCTTC. The variable domain in full, completed from reference TRBV13 and TRBJ1-2, reads AAGVIQSPRHLIKEKRETATLKCYPIPRHDTVYWYQQGPGQDPQFLISFYEKMQSDKGSIPDRFSAQQFSDYHSELNMSSLELGDSALYFCASSLGDRQAYGYTFGSGTRLTVV.

V gene TRBV10-3 combines with J gene TRBJ2-7; 7 nucleotides agree with TRBD2. The CDR3 covers 14 residues. Looked up from germline, CDR1 is ENHRY and CDR2 is SYGVKD. The V gene end was trimmed by 10 bases and the J gene end by 0 bases; junction bases not matched to a gene: 9. The CDR3 coding sequence is TGTGCCACCCTTCCTAGCGGAAGCTCCTACGAGCAGTACTTC. Its translation is CATLPSGSSYEQYF.

This clone was observed a handful of times. J is TRBJ1-5 and V is TRBV19; D is unresolved. In germline, CDR1 is LNHDA, CDR2 SQIVND (reference sequence). CDR3 length equals 12 residues. The V gene lost 6 bases and the J gene lost 5 bases, with 8 bases spanning the gap. CDR3 sequence (DNA): TGTGCCAGTAGGAAGGGCCATCAGCCCCAGCATTTT. Translation gives CASRKGHQPQHF.

This clone was observed a few times. The chain has TRBV19 and TRBJ1-4; D remains ambiguous. Trimming took off 3 bases at V and 6 bases at J, with 14 bases between the two ends. Germline V gene sequence: CDR1 LNHDA, CDR2 SQIVND (reference sequence). CDR3 length: 15 residues. The CDR3 region has the DNA TGTGCCAGTAGTATGCCGGGAGGAAAGGATGAAAAACTGTTTTTT. As protein: CASSMPGGKDEKLFF.

This chain uses TRBV3-1 (or the pseudogene TRBV3-2) with TRBJ2-3; D is ambiguous. The V gene's germline CDR1 is LGHDT and CDR2 YNNKEL (reference sequence). This CDR3 is 14 amino acids long. Trimming removed 5 bases at V and 2 bases at J, with 11 bases between. The CDR3 DNA sequence: TGTGCCAGCAGCACGCAGGTTTCCACAGATACGCAGTATTTT. Translated, it gives CASSTQVSTDTQYF.

The genes are TRBV5-4 and TRBJ1-2, with D possibly being TRBD1 (6 bases). Deletions cut 0 bases from V and 3 bases from J, with 18 bases between. This CDR3 is built from 17 residues. Germline V gene data show CDR1 as SGHNT and CDR2 as YYREEE (reference sequence). The CDR3 bases are TGTGCCAGCAGCTTGGCGGCAGGGGCTGGAGGGTACTATGGCTACACCTTC. Translated, it gives CASSLAAGAGGYYGYTF. Combining the CDR3 with reference TRBV5-4 and TRBJ1-2 gives the whole variable domain ETGVTQSPTHLIKTRGQQVTLRCSSQSGHNTVSWYQQALGQGPQFIFQYYREEENGRGNFPPRFSGLQFPNYSSELNVNALELDDSALYLCASSLAAGAGGYYGYTFGSGTRLTVV.

The chain carries TRBV3-1 (or the pseudogene TRBV3-2) and TRBJ2-7; D call uncertain. CDR1 and CDR2 from the germline V gene are LGHDT and YNNKEL (reference sequence). The CDR3 has 14 residues. Trimming took off 3 bases at V and 5 bases at J, with 14 bases between the two ends. The chain's CDR3 is CASSHTPVSHEQYF. The CDR3 DNA reads TGTGCCAGCAGCCATACCCCAGTCTCACACGAGCAGTACTTC.

V gene TRBV28 combines with J gene TRBJ1-5, with a tentative D call TRBD1 (6 bases). CDR3 size: 16 residues. Germline-derived CDR1 and CDR2 are MDHEN and SYDVKM. V was clipped by 7 bases and J by 2 bases, with 18 bases between them. CDR3 protein: CASNTPSGAGNQPQHF. The CDR3 nucleotides are TGTGCCAGCAACACTCCCTCAGGGGCCGGCAATCAGCCCCAGCATTTT. Variable domain in full (rest from reference TRBV28 and TRBJ1-5): DVKVTQSSRYLVKRTGEKVFLECVQDMDHENMFWYRQDPGLGLRLIYFSYDVKMKEKGDIPEGYSVSREKKERFSLILESASTNQTSMYLCASNTPSGAGNQPQHFGDGTRLSIL.

The chain employs TRBV25-1 and TRBJ1-5; 7 nucleotides align to TRBD1. Trimming took 8 bases from V and 9 from J; bases not matched to a gene: 13. The V gene's germline CDR1 is MGHDK and CDR2 SYGVNS. The length of the CDR3 is 14 residues. This chain's CDR3 is CASGGTADQRPQHF. CDR3 nucleotides: TGTGCCAGCGGTGGGACAGCGGATCAACGGCCCCAGCATTTT.

The table lists this clone with a count of one. The V gene is TRBV27, the J gene TRBJ1-5, with 8 bases fitting TRBD1. Losses at the gene ends were 5 bases for V and 4 bases for J; bases not matched to a gene: 7. The CDR3 contains 15 residues. Germline CDR1 MNHEY, CDR2 SMNVEV (reference sequence). In DNA form, the CDR3 reads TGTGCCAGCAGTCAGGGGACAGGTGGTAATCAGCCCCAGCATTTT. As protein: CASSQGTGGNQPQHF.

There are a few counts of this clone. This CDR3 is CASSPGLYTDTQYF. Here the CDR3 DNA reads TGTGCCAGCAGTCCCGGACTATACACAGATACGCAGTATTTT. The rearrangement uses TRBV6-2 or TRBV6-3 and TRBJ2-3; D might be TRBD2 (6 bases). CDR3 length: 14 amino acids. V dropped 5 bases and J dropped 2 bases, with 11 bases sitting between them. CDR1 is MNHEY, CDR2 SVGEGT, per germline.

The chain recombines TRBV19 with TRBJ2-5, with D perhaps assigned TRBD1 or TRBD2 (5 bases each). Germline V gene data show CDR1 as LNHDA and CDR2 as SQIVND (reference sequence). V gave up 2 bases and J gave up 0 bases, with 19 bases separating them. CDR3 length equals 18 residues. CDR3 amino acids: CASSIKGAGTGYQETQYF. DNA for the CDR3: TGTGCCAGTAGTATAAAAGGGGCCGGGACGGGGTACCAAGAGACCCAGTACTTC.

This clone has a handful of counts. This chain uses TRBV10-3 with TRBJ1-1, with TRBD1 identical over 8 bases. Looked up from germline, CDR1 is ENHRY and CDR2 is SYGVKD. This CDR3 has 14 residues. After removal of 6 bases from V and 4 bases from J, the junction contained 7 bases not matched to a gene. The DNA of the CDR3 is TGTGCCATCAGACCCAGGGGGCAGAGCACTGAAGCTTTCTTT. Protein: CAIRPRGQSTEAFF.

The chain uses TRBV5-8 and TRBJ1-2; no clear D gene. Germline V gives CDR1 SGHTS, CDR2 YDEGEE. V dropped 0 bases and J dropped 7 bases, with 16 bases sitting between them. The CDR3 is 15 residues long. CDR3 residues: CASSLGQGSLGGYTF. For the CDR3, the DNA is TGTGCCAGCAGCTTGGGGCAAGGGAGCCTCGGTGGCTACACCTTC.

This clone was picked up one time. This rearrangement joins TRBV10-3 to TRBJ2-7; a possible D gene is TRBD2 (6 bases). The germline V gene has CDR1 ENHRY and CDR2 SYGVKD. The CDR3 extends over 16 amino acids. V lost 2 bases and J lost 1, with 15 bases in between. CDR3 sequence reads: CAISEGWAGTSYEQYF. In DNA, the CDR3 is TGTGCCATCAGTGAGGGCTGGGCGGGAACTTCCTACGAGCAGTACTTC.

This chain connects TRBV20-1 to TRBJ2-1; D unresolved. Per the germline V gene, CDR1 is DFQATT and CDR2 is SNEGSKA (reference sequence). The CDR3 loop spans 8 amino acids. In nucleotides, the CDR3 is TGCAGCCTAGGTGAGCAGTTCTTC. Protein product: CSLGEQFF.